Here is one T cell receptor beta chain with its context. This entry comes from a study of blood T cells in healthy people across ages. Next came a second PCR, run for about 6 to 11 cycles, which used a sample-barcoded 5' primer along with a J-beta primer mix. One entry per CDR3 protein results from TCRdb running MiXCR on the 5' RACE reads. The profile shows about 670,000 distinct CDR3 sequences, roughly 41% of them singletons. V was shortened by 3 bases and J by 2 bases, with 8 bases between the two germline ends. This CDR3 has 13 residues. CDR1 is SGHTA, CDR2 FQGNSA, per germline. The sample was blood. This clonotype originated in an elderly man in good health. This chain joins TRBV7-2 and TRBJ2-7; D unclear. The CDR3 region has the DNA TGTGCCAGCAGCTTGGATCCCACCTACGAGCAGTACTTC. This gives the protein CASSLDPTYEQYF. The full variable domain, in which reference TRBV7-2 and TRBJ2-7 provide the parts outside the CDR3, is GAGVSQSPSNKVTEKGKDVELRCDPISGHTALYWYRQSLGQGLEFLIYFQGNSAPDKSGLPSDRFSAERTGGSVSTLTIQRTQQEDSAVYLCASSLDPTYEQYFGPGTRLTVT.